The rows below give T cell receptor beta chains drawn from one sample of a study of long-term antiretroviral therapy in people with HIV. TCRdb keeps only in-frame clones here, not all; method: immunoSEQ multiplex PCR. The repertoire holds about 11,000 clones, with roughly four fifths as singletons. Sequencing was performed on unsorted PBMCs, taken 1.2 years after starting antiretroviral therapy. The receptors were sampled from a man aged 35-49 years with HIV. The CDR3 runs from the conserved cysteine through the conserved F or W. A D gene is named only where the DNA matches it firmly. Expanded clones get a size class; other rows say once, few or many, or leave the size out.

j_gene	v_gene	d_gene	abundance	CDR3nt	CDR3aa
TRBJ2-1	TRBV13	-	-	TGTGCCAGCAGCTTTGGTCGGGGGAAGTACAATGAGCAGTTCTTC	CASSFGRGKYNEQFF
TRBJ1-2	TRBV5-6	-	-	TGTGCCAGCAGCATTGGTGGCGGCTATGGCTACACCTTC	CASSIGGGYGYTF
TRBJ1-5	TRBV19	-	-	TGTGCCAGTAGTATGTTGGGTGGGGGCAATCAGCCCCAGCATTTT	CASSMLGGGNQPQHF
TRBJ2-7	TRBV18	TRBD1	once	TGTGCCAGCTCACCTTCAGGGGGCTACGAGCAGTACTTC	CASSPSGGYEQYF
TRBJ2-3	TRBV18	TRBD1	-	TGTGCCAGCTCACCAGAGACAGGGGGAGATACGCAGTATTTT	CASSPETGGDTQYF
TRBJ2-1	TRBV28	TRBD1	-	TGTGCCAGCAGTATAGACAGGGTGAATGAGCAGTTCTTC	CASSIDRVNEQFF
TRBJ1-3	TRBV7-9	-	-	TGTGCCCTATCAGGGGACTCTGGAAACACCATATATTTT	CALSGDSGNTIYF
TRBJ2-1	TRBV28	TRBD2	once	TGTGCCAGCAGTTTACTAGCGGGGGGGTTCAATGAGCAGTTCTTC	CASSLLAGGFNEQFF
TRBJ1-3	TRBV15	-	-	TGTGCCACCAGCAGAGCGGGAGGGTCCAGAGGAAACACCATATATTTT	CATSRAGGSRGNTIYF
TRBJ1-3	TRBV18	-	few	TGTGCCAGCTCACCACAGCCCGCCTCTGGAAACACCATATATTTT	CASSPQPASGNTIYF
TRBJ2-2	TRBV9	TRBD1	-	TGTGCCAGCAGCGGGACAGGCTCCCGGGAGCTGTTTTTT	CASSGTGSRELFF
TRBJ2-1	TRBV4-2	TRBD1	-	TGTGCCAGCAGCCAACGACAGGGGGGGGCCAATGAGCAGTTCTTC	CASSQRQGGANEQFF
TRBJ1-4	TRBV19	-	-	TGTGCCAGTAGTATAAGCGGAAATGAAAAACTGTTTTTT	CASSISGNEKLFF
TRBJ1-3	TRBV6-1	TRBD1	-	TGTGCCAGCTCAGGGGGGTCGTCCGGAAACACCATATATTTT	CASSGGSSGNTIYF
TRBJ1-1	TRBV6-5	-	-	TGTGCCAGCAGTTATGGGGATACTGAAGCTTTCTTT	CASSYGDTEAFF
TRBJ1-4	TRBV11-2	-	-	TGTGCCAGCAGCTCCCCGGGGAGTGGGACTAATGAAAAACTGTTTTTT	CASSSPGSGTNEKLFF
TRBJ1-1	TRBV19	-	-	TGTGCCAGTAGTATTTTGGGATTCAACACTGAAGCTTTCTTT	CASSILGFNTEAFF
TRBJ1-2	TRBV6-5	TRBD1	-	TGTGCCAGCAGTTATGGTACAGGGGGTGGCTACACCTTC	CASSYGTGGGYTF
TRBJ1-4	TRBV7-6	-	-	TGTGCCAGCAGCTTAGGAGGTTCAACTAATGAAAAACTGTTTTTT	CASSLGGSTNEKLFF
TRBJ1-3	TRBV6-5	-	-	TGTGCCAGCAGCCTCGTCGGCGGGGGAAACACCATATATTTT	CASSLVGGGNTIYF
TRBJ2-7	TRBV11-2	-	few	TGTGCCAGCAGCTTAGGGGGCAGGGCCTACGAGCAGTACTTC	CASSLGGRAYEQYF
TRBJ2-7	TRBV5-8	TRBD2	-	TGTGCCAGCAGCTTGGACGGGGGGACCGAGCAGTACTTC	CASSLDGGTEQYF
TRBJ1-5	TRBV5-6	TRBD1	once	TGTGCCAGCAGCTTGAAACAGGGGGGTAGCAATCAGCCCCAGCATTTT	CASSLKQGGSNQPQHF
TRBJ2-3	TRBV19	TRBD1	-	TGTGCCAGTAGTATCGGGACAGGCACTAGCACAGATACGCAGTATTTT	CASSIGTGTSTDTQYF
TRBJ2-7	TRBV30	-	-	TGTGCCTGGAGTAACACAGCGTACGAGCAGTACTTC	CAWSNTAYEQYF
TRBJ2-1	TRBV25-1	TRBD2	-	TGTGCCAGCAGTGGAGCGGGGGGGTTTACCGATGAGCAGTTCTTC	CASSGAGGFTDEQFF
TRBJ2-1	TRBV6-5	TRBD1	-	TGTGCCAGCAGTTACTCGAACAGGGGCGATGAGCAGTTCTTC	CASSYSNRGDEQFF
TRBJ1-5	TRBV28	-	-	TGTGCCAGCAGTTCCTCGGACAGCGCCCGTTTATCCCAGCATTTT	CASSSSDSARLSQHF